This is a list of T cell receptor beta chains from one sample in a study of T cells in localized non-small cell lung cancer. The data were produced by immunoSEQ multiplex PCR, yet TCRdb's version contains in-frame clones alone and is incomplete. The sample includes tens of thousands of clones, approximately 86% of them seen just once. Sequences were derived from peripheral blood, sampled before any cancer treatment. Receptor source: a man aged 35-75 years with stage I squamous cell lung carcinoma. The CDR3 runs from the conserved cysteine through the conserved F or W. D genes are given only for firm matches. Only part of the rows carry a size: once, few, many, or a class if the clone is expanded.

CDR3 protein: CASSSLGAMGYEQYF
CDR3 DNA: TGTGCCAGCTCATCACTCGGGGCCATGGGCTACGAGCAGTACTTC
V gene: TRBV18
J gene: TRBJ2-7
D gene: .
clone size: .

CDR3 protein: CASSSPTGTGGMNTEAFF
CDR3 DNA: TGTGCCAGCAGCTCCCCCACGGGGACAGGGGGGATGAACACTGAAGCTTTCTTT
V gene: TRBV4-2
J gene: TRBJ1-1
D gene: TRBD1
clone size: .

CDR3 protein: CASSFWQGSSPLHF
CDR3 DNA: TGTGCCAGCAGCTTTTGGCAGGGAAGTTCACCCCTCCACTTT
V gene: TRBV5-6
J gene: TRBJ1-6
D gene: .
clone size: few

CDR3 protein: CACLGNMKNNEQFF
CDR3 DNA: TGTGCCTGTTTAGGTAATATGAAAAACAATGAGCAGTTCTTC
V gene: TRBV2
J gene: TRBJ2-1
D gene: .
clone size: .

CDR3 protein: CASSALQGSGNTIYF
CDR3 DNA: TGTGCCAGCAGCGCCTTACAGGGCTCTGGAAACACCATATATTTT
V gene: TRBV25-1
J gene: TRBJ1-3
D gene: .
clone size: .

CDR3 protein: CASSLAANNEQFF
CDR3 DNA: TGCGCCAGCAGCTTGGCTGCTAACAATGAGCAGTTCTTC
V gene: TRBV5-1
J gene: TRBJ2-1
D gene: .
clone size: .

CDR3 protein: CASSILGANHNSEPLHF
CDR3 DNA: TGTGCCAGTAGTATTCTTGGAGCTAACCATAATTCGGAACCCCTCCACTTT
V gene: TRBV19
J gene: TRBJ1-6
D gene: .
clone size: .

CDR3 protein: CASSQERGAGTQYF
CDR3 DNA: TGTGCCAGCAGCCAAGAACGAGGGGCGGGGACCCAGTACTTC
V gene: TRBV4-2
J gene: TRBJ2-5
D gene: .
clone size: .

CDR3 protein: CASSPRQYNQPQHF
CDR3 DNA: TGTGCCAGCAGCCCCCGACAGTACAATCAGCCCCAGCATTTT
V gene: TRBV6-5
J gene: TRBJ1-5
D gene: .
clone size: once

CDR3 protein: CASSAGGAGNQPQHF
CDR3 DNA: TGTGCCAGCAGTGCAGGGGGCGCGGGCAATCAGCCCCAGCATTTT
V gene: TRBV28
J gene: TRBJ1-5
D gene: TRBD1
clone size: .

CDR3 protein: CASSESDGETQYF
CDR3 DNA: TGTGCCAGCAGTGAATCCGACGGGGAGACCCAGTACTTC
V gene: TRBV2
J gene: TRBJ2-5
D gene: .
clone size: .

CDR3 protein: CASSPQTAYNSPLHF
CDR3 DNA: TGTGCCAGCAGCCCGCAGACGGCCTATAATTCACCCCTCCACTTT
V gene: TRBV14
J gene: TRBJ1-6
D gene: .
clone size: .

CDR3 protein: CASSQDNTGVYGYTF
CDR3 DNA: TGCGCCAGCAGCCAAGATAATACAGGGGTCTATGGCTACACCTTC
V gene: TRBV4-3
J gene: TRBJ1-2
D gene: TRBD1
clone size: .

CDR3 protein: CASSLGGPPGFEQFF
CDR3 DNA: TGCGCCAGCAGCTTGGGGGGACCGCCCGGTTTCGAGCAGTTCTTC
V gene: TRBV5-1
J gene: TRBJ2-1
D gene: .
clone size: .

CDR3 protein: CASSYSTGGGSGELFF
CDR3 DNA: TGTGCCAGCAGTTACTCTACGGGCGGGGGGTCTGGGGAGCTGTTTTTT
V gene: TRBV6-6
J gene: TRBJ2-2
D gene: TRBD2
clone size: .

CDR3 protein: CASSRDRDPPYGYTF
CDR3 DNA: TGTGCCAGCAGCCGAGACAGGGACCCCCCCTATGGCTACACCTTC
V gene: TRBV4-2
J gene: TRBJ1-2
D gene: TRBD1
clone size: .

CDR3 protein: CASSPGTDYGYTF
CDR3 DNA: TGTGCCAGCTCACCAGGAACTGACTATGGCTACACCTTC
V gene: TRBV18
J gene: TRBJ1-2
D gene: .
clone size: once

CDR3 protein: CATGQGPSPRRAFF
CDR3 DNA: TGTGCCACTGGACAGGGACCCTCTCCCAGACGGGCTTTCTTT
V gene: TRBV15
J gene: TRBJ1-1
D gene: TRBD1
clone size: .

CDR3 protein: CASSLHGGQPQHF
CDR3 DNA: TGTGCCAGCAGCTTACACGGAGGTCAGCCCCAGCATTTT
V gene: TRBV11-2
J gene: TRBJ1-5
D gene: .
clone size: .

CDR3 protein: CASGQTDESYEQYF
CDR3 DNA: TGTGCCAGCGGACAGACAGACGAGTCCTACGAGCAGTACTTC
V gene: TRBV6-5
J gene: TRBJ2-7
D gene: .
clone size: .

CDR3 protein: CASSTTIGQGNTIYF
CDR3 DNA: TGTGCCAGCTCAACTACTATTGGACAGGGAAACACCATATATTTT
V gene: TRBV18
J gene: TRBJ1-3
D gene: .
clone size: once

CDR3 protein: CASRTGLTNQPQHF
CDR3 DNA: TGTGCCAGCAGAACAGGGCTTACCAATCAGCCCCAGCATTTT
V gene: TRBV28
J gene: TRBJ1-5
D gene: .
clone size: .

CDR3 protein: CASSPTAIGSYEQYF
CDR3 DNA: TGTGCCAGCAGCCCGACAGCGATCGGCTCCTACGAGCAGTACTTC
V gene: TRBV6-5
J gene: TRBJ2-7
D gene: .
clone size: .

CDR3 protein: CASREQGAKNTEAFF
CDR3 DNA: TGTGCCAGCAGAGAACAGGGGGCAAAGAACACTGAAGCTTTCTTT
V gene: TRBV6-1
J gene: TRBJ1-1
D gene: TRBD1
clone size: .

CDR3 protein: CASSPGTGGTEAFF
CDR3 DNA: TGTGCCAGCAGCCCCGGGACAGGGGGCACTGAAGCTTTCTTT
V gene: TRBV7-9
J gene: TRBJ1-1
D gene: TRBD1
clone size: .

CDR3 protein: CASRPRGDTGELFF
CDR3 DNA: TGTGCCAGCAGACCCAGGGGGGACACCGGGGAGCTGTTTTTT
V gene: TRBV6-4
J gene: TRBJ2-2
D gene: .
clone size: .

CDR3 protein: CASSLSWQAEQFF
CDR3 DNA: TGTGCCAGCAGCTTAAGTTGGCAGGCCGAGCAGTTCTTC
V gene: TRBV7-3
J gene: TRBJ2-1
D gene: .
clone size: .

CDR3 protein: CASSQVGGGNGYTF
CDR3 DNA: TGTGCCAGCAGCCAGGTCGGAGGGGGGAATGGCTACACCTTC
V gene: TRBV7-8
J gene: TRBJ1-2
D gene: .
clone size: .

CDR3 protein: CASSVTGNTEAFF
CDR3 DNA: TGTGCCAGCAGCGTCACAGGGAACACTGAAGCTTTCTTT
V gene: TRBV9
J gene: TRBJ1-1
D gene: .
clone size: .